The rows below give T cell receptor beta chains drawn from one sample of a study of blood T cell repertoires in COVID-19. This table comes from immunoSEQ multiplex PCR, and its TCRdb copy is limited to in-frame clones, with some not included. Of about 210,000 clones listed, over 80% were seen once; the top ten hold under 13%. Sequenced sample: PBMCs or T cells enriched from blood (not recorded which). Receptors were obtained from a man aged 18 to 29 with acute COVID-19. CDR3s leave out the opening cysteine and the closing phenylalanine or tryptophan. Each record gives: V gene, J gene, CDR3 protein.

v_call: TRBV25-1; j_call: TRBJ2-7; cdr3_aa: ASSFSYEQY
v_call: TRBV9; j_call: TRBJ2-5; cdr3_aa: ASSVEGAGVGETQY
v_call: TRBV6-5; j_call: TRBJ1-1; cdr3_aa: ASSRGGTNTEAF
v_call: TRBV16; j_call: TRBJ1-3; cdr3_aa: ASSQYMPPSSGNTIY
v_call: TRBV7-9; j_call: TRBJ1-6; cdr3_aa: ASSLNGRNSPLH
v_call: TRBV27; j_call: TRBJ2-1; cdr3_aa: ASSLGTRLEQF
v_call: TRBV4-1; j_call: TRBJ2-1; cdr3_aa: ASSQDPSESSYNEQF
v_call: TRBV30; j_call: TRBJ2-2; cdr3_aa: AWSPPGQGTTGELF
v_call: TRBV6-5; j_call: TRBJ2-7; cdr3_aa: ASRPGDTYYEQY
v_call: TRBV21-1; j_call: TRBJ1-6; cdr3_aa: ASPKTGAGNSPLH
v_call: TRBV27; j_call: TRBJ1-1; cdr3_aa: ASSLVHTGSEAF
v_call: TRBV10-3; j_call: TRBJ2-1; cdr3_aa: AIREEQRASGRYNEQF
v_call: TRBV11-3; j_call: TRBJ2-7; cdr3_aa: ASSLDLGTSYEQY
v_call: TRBV6-6; j_call: TRBJ1-1; cdr3_aa: ASSSTGMNTEAF
v_call: TRBV30; j_call: TRBJ1-1; cdr3_aa: AWSRQGLTEAF
v_call: TRBV19; j_call: TRBJ1-3; cdr3_aa: ASSIRRLSSGNTIY
v_call: TRBV7-9; j_call: TRBJ2-1; cdr3_aa: ASSAPAGSMPNEQF
v_call: TRBV5-5; j_call: TRBJ2-7; cdr3_aa: ASSLNPGTGGHEQY
v_call: TRBV12-3/TRBV12-4; j_call: TRBJ1-1; cdr3_aa: ASSFFGNTEAF
v_call: TRBV2; j_call: TRBJ2-6; cdr3_aa: ASSLQGTGANVLT
v_call: TRBV7-2; j_call: TRBJ2-7; cdr3_aa: ASSLGQGRSYEQY
v_call: TRBV7-3; j_call: TRBJ1-2; cdr3_aa: ASSRQGSYVYGYT
v_call: TRBV28; j_call: TRBJ1-2; cdr3_aa: ASSFPRAGANYGYT
v_call: TRBV6-1; j_call: TRBJ1-5; cdr3_aa: ASSEDRQGNQPQH
v_call: TRBV19; j_call: TRBJ2-3; cdr3_aa: ASPRGGGGGWHGDTQY
v_call: TRBV6-5; j_call: TRBJ2-2; cdr3_aa: ASSPGTFPGELF
v_call: TRBV19; j_call: TRBJ2-3; cdr3_aa: ASSIDPAGTDTQY
v_call: TRBV19; j_call: TRBJ1-4; cdr3_aa: ASSMYQDNEKLF
v_call: TRBV2; j_call: TRBJ2-5; cdr3_aa: ASSTGQGDETQY
v_call: TRBV2; j_call: TRBJ1-2; cdr3_aa: ASSNRGDYGYT
v_call: TRBV4-2; j_call: TRBJ2-5; cdr3_aa: ASSPRRRSGRGGETQY
v_call: TRBV7-9; j_call: TRBJ1-2; cdr3_aa: ASSSTELIYGYT
v_call: TRBV28; j_call: TRBJ2-4; cdr3_aa: ASSMRGQNNIQY
v_call: TRBV24-1; j_call: TRBJ2-1; cdr3_aa: ATSDSSGRSDEQF
v_call: TRBV12-3/TRBV12-4; j_call: TRBJ2-7; cdr3_aa: ASSFSGVEQY
v_call: TRBV12-3/TRBV12-4; j_call: TRBJ2-5; cdr3_aa: ASSFNETQY
v_call: TRBV6-5; j_call: TRBJ2-2; cdr3_aa: ASRATGYTGELF
v_call: TRBV15; j_call: TRBJ1-2; cdr3_aa: ATSKRTLDGYT
v_call: TRBV28; j_call: TRBJ2-7; cdr3_aa: ASRPGTGGGTYEQY
v_call: TRBV4-3; j_call: TRBJ2-1; cdr3_aa: ASSQDTGGRYNEQF
v_call: TRBV27; j_call: TRBJ1-1; cdr3_aa: ASSLNGGTEAF
v_call: TRBV24-1; j_call: TRBJ1-2; cdr3_aa: ATSDPSGIGYT